Presented here are 9 T cell receptor beta chains from one specimen sequenced in a study of beta chain features in type 1 diabetes. General study points: People with Type 1 diabetes carried modestly yet significantly shorter TCRB CDR3s in all four CD4+ subsets.

The antigens these receptors bind are not known. cDNA synthesis used the whole RNA isolate, giving expressed TCRB sequences. Measured with immunoSEQ multiplex PCR; TCRdb has only the in-frame clones, and not every one. The sample shows over 150,000 clones, approximately 7.8% of them seen only once. Sample: central memory CD4+ T cells from blood. The receptors originated from a woman aged 40-49 years with type 1 diabetes.

This chain links TRBV5-4 with TRBJ2-5; 9 nucleotides line up with TRBD2. Germline-derived CDR1 and CDR2 are SGHNT and YYREEE (reference sequence). The CDR3 totals 15 residues. J gave up 3 bases and V 0 bases, and 3 bases lay outside the gene matches. The CDR3 sequence is CASSLGLAGKETQYF. DNA for the CDR3: TGTGCCAGCAGCTTGGGTCTAGCGGGGAAAGAGACCCAGTACTTC.

The chain uses TRBV4-3 and TRBJ2-2; a possible D gene is TRBD2 (6 bases). This CDR3 region has 17 residues. The germline V gene encodes CDR1 LGHNA and CDR2 YSLEER. V gave up 2 bases and J gave up 1 base, with 14 bases separating them. The CDR3 is CASSQSRDSQNTGELFF. The CDR3 nucleotides read TGCGCCAGCAGCCAATCAAGGGACTCCCAGAACACCGGGGAGCTGTTTTTT.

This clone was detected a few times. For the CDR3, the DNA is TGTGCCAGCAAACTAGCGGGGCAAGAGACCCAGTACTTC. Translating gives CASKLAGQETQYF. The V and J genes are TRBV7-8 and TRBJ2-5, with 10 nucleotides matching TRBD2. The CDR3 loop spans 13 amino acids. Trimming removed 7 bases from V and 2 bases from J; junction bases left unmatched: 1. The germline gives CDR1 SGHVS, CDR2 FQNEAQ. The full variable domain, in which reference TRBV7-8 and TRBJ2-5 provide the parts outside the CDR3, is GAGVSQSPRYKVAKRGQDVALRCDPISGHVSLFWYQQALGQGPEFLTYFQNEAQLDKSGLPSDRFFAERPEGSVSTLKIQRTQQEDSAVYLCASKLAGQETQYFGPGTRLLVL.

This clone was detected only a few times. V usage is TRBV30 and J usage is TRBJ1-1, with 9 positions matching TRBD1. CDR1 and CDR2 (germline): GTSNPN, SVGIG (reference sequence). There are 14 residues in the CDR3. With 3 bases clipped from V and 6 bases from J, the junction kept 8 bases outside the gene matches. CDR3 sequence: CAWRAQGARPEAFF. The CDR3 nucleotides read TGTGCCTGGAGAGCACAGGGGGCGCGGCCTGAAGCTTTCTTT.

The V and J genes are TRBV15 and TRBJ1-1; 7 bases map to TRBD1. V lost 3 bases to trimming and J lost 7 bases; unmatched junction nucleotides: 20. The CDR3 extends over 18 amino acids. Germline lookup yields CDR1 LNHNV and CDR2 YYDKDF (reference sequence). The CDR3 region is CATSSLWGQGGSGNEAFF. For the CDR3, the DNA is TGTGCCACCAGCAGCCTTTGGGGGCAGGGGGGATCAGGAAATGAAGCTTTCTTT.

This clone was detected only a few times. The V gene is TRBV2, the J gene TRBJ1-2, with D tentatively TRBD1 (5 bases). The CDR3 contains 13 residues. V dropped 6 bases and J dropped 6 bases, with 14 bases sitting between them. CDR1 is SNHLY and CDR2 is FYNNEI in the germline V gene. The CDR3 sequence: CASSQQRGNGYTF. The CDR3 bases are TGTGCCAGCAGCCAACAACGGGGGAATGGCTACACCTTC.

The CDR3 sequence is CASSLSGARNTIYF. The CDR3 DNA reads TGTGCCAGCAGCTTATCAGGGGCTAGAAACACCATATATTTT. The V gene is TRBV5-4, the J gene TRBJ1-3, with a tentative D call TRBD1 (6 bases). The V end was cut by 2 bases, the J end by 5 bases, with 11 bases between. Germline V CDR1 and CDR2: SGHNT, YYREEE (reference sequence). This CDR3 region has 14 residues.

The chain combines TRBV5-1 with TRBJ2-5, with 12 bases matching TRBD2. The CDR3 runs to 14 residues. The germline V gene has CDR1 SGHRS and CDR2 YFSETQ. Trimming at V came to 3 bases and at J to 5 bases, leaving 2 bases not matched to a gene. CDR3: CASSSTSGRETQYF. DNA of the CDR3: TGCGCCAGCAGCTCCACTAGCGGGAGGGAGACCCAGTACTTC.

The genes are TRBV9 and TRBJ2-5, with D perhaps matching TRBD2 (5 bases). Trimming removed 2 bases from V and 5 bases from J, with 16 bases in between. This CDR3 has 15 residues. Germline CDR1 and CDR2: SGDLS and YYNGEE. CDR3 residues: CASSVSGNGVETQYF. In DNA form, the CDR3 reads TGTGCCAGCAGCGTTTCCGGGAATGGAGTGGAGACCCAGTACTTC.